The 14 T cell receptor beta chains below all came from one sample that was sequenced in a study of cytomegalovirus exposure and HLA in healthy donors. Primers for the PCR totalled 60 Vbeta and 13 Jbeta. Assay used: immunoSEQ multiplex PCR; TCRdb lists only in-frame clones, some missing. The table has over 110,000 clones, 65% to 85% seen once; the top ten hold more than 0.85%. The specimen sequenced was PBMCs. The source is a young man in good health and CMV-seronegative.

The chain has TRBV15 and TRBJ2-7; D is perhaps TRBD1 (6 bases). The germline V and J ends were trimmed by 5 bases and 0 bases, with 11 bases remaining between them. The CDR3 has 14 residues. Germline CDR1 LNHNV, CDR2 YYDKDF (reference sequence). Here the CDR3 reads CATSAQQGSYEQYF. CDR3 DNA sequence: TGTGCCACCAGCGCGCAACAGGGCTCCTACGAGCAGTACTTC.

This clone appeared a few times. The rearrangement joins TRBV19 to TRBJ1-3; D unresolved. Trimming pared 7 bases from V and 2 bases from J, leaving 12 bases between. CDR1 LNHDA and CDR2 SQIVND come from the germline V gene (reference sequence). The length of the CDR3 is 14 residues. This CDR3 is CASTTGRAGNTIYF. The CDR3 coding sequence is TGTGCCAGTACGACGGGTCGTGCTGGAAACACCATATATTTT.

This clone was seen only once. The genes are TRBV7-4 and TRBJ1-1, with D unresolved. With 2 bases removed from V and 6 bases from J, the gap between germline ends came to 13 bases. CDR3 size: 14 residues. CDR1 and CDR2 from the germline V gene are SGHVT and SQSDAQ. The CDR3 DNA follows: TGTGCCAGCAGCTTACCCGCCCAGTACCCTGAAGCTTTCTTT. Translating gives CASSLPAQYPEAFF.

V usage is TRBV7-9 and J usage is TRBJ1-5; tentatively, D is TRBD1 (6 bases). Trimming pared 5 bases from V and 0 bases from J, leaving 8 bases between. The CDR3 is 14 amino acids. Germline V gene data show CDR1 as SEHNR and CDR2 as FQNEAQ (reference sequence). This CDR3 is CASSTDSSNQPQHF. The CDR3, as DNA: TGTGCCAGCAGCACGGACAGTAGCAATCAGCCCCAGCATTTT.

The chain combines TRBV2 with TRBJ2-5; 10 bases map to TRBD1. The CDR3 is made up of 15 amino acids. The germline gives CDR1 SNHLY, CDR2 FYNNEI. V was pared by 7 bases and J by 5 bases, with 10 bases of the junction left unmatched. The CDR3 DNA is TGTGCCAGCAACAACCGGGACAGGGGAGGGGAGACCCAGTACTTC. This gives the protein CASNNRDRGGETQYF.

The rearrangement joins TRBV5-1 to TRBJ2-7; D perhaps matches TRBD2 (6 bases). This CDR3 comprises 15 residues. The V end was cut by 7 bases, the J end by 2 bases, with 19 bases between. Germline V gene sequence: CDR1 SGHRS, CDR2 YFSETQ. CDR3 bases: TGCGCCAGCGCTCCCCTGTCTAGCGCGACCTACGAGCAGTACTTC. It codes for CASAPLSSATYEQYF.

The rearrangement joins TRBV9 to TRBJ1-2, with 7 nucleotides matching TRBD1. Trimming removed 0 bases from V and 8 bases from J; junction bases left unmatched: 16. The germline gives CDR1 SGDLS, CDR2 YYNGEE. The CDR3 has 17 amino acids. The CDR3 reads CASSVEGAPGGMGGYTF. The CDR3 DNA reads as TGTGCCAGCAGCGTAGAGGGGGCTCCTGGGGGGATGGGCGGCTACACCTTC.

This chain uses TRBV11-2 with TRBJ2-7; 7 bases align to TRBD1. The CDR3 runs to 14 residues. The V and J ends lost 5 bases and 2 bases, in that order; junction bases with no gene match: 6. Per germline, CDR1 SGHAT and CDR2 FQNNGV. The CDR3 bases are TGTGCCAGCAGCGGGACAGTCGTTACCTACGAGCAGTACTTC. Encoded protein: CASSGTVVTYEQYF. Drawing the rest from reference TRBV11-2 and TRBJ2-7, the complete variable domain is EAGVAQSPRYKIIEKRQSVAFWCNPISGHATLYWYQQILGQGPKLLIQFQNNGVVDDSQLPKDRFSAERLKGVDSTLKIQPAKLEDSAVYLCASSGTVVTYEQYFGPGTRLTVT.

The rearrangement links TRBV28 to TRBJ1-1; TRBD1 might be the D (5 bases). Germline V lookup: CDR1 MDHEN, CDR2 SYDVKM. Trimming took 6 bases from V and 1 from J, leaving 9 bases between them. The CDR3 length is 13 residues. The CDR3 is CASRGRGNTEAFF. In nucleotides, the CDR3 is TGTGCCAGCAGGGGGCGGGGGAACACTGAAGCTTTCTTT.

This chain uses TRBV18 with TRBJ2-7, with TRBD1 matching 11 bases. V was pared by 4 bases and J by 6 bases, with 5 bases of the junction left unmatched. Germline V lookup: CDR1 KGHSH, CDR2 LQKENI. CDR3 length: 14 residues. In nucleotides, the CDR3 is TGTGCCAGCTCACTGATGGACAGGGGGCGCGAGCAGTACTTC. Translating gives CASSLMDRGREQYF.

The V and J genes are TRBV11-2 and TRBJ2-5; D is possibly TRBD2 (6 bases). Trimming removed 6 bases at V and 2 bases at J, with 22 bases between. The CDR3 sequence is 17 residues long. Germline V gene lookup returns CDR1 SGHAT and CDR2 FQNNGV. The DNA of the CDR3 is TGTGCCAGCAGTAATTCGGGGGAGGAGGGTGGACAAGAGACCCAGTACTTC. It encodes CASSNSGEEGGQETQYF.

The V and J genes are TRBV30 and TRBJ1-1; maybe TRBD1 (5 bases). V was clipped by 0 bases and J by 0 bases, with 11 bases between them. The CDR3 covers 15 residues. Germline lookup yields CDR1 GTSNPN and CDR2 SVGIG (reference sequence). The CDR3 DNA reads TGTGCCTGGAGTGTAGCGGGGCGCATGAACACTGAAGCTTTCTTT. This gives the protein CAWSVAGRMNTEAFF. The variable domain in full, with the rest retrieved from reference TRBV30 and TRBJ1-1, is SQTIHQWPATLVQPVGSPLSLECTVEGTSNPNLYWYRQAAGRGLQLLFYSVGIGQISSEVPQNLSASRPQDRQFILSSKKLLLSDSGFYLCAWSVAGRMNTEAFFGQGTRLTVV.

J is TRBJ1-2 and V is TRBV4-3; 9 positions agree with TRBD1. There are 18 residues in the CDR3. Trimming cost V 0 bases and J 2 bases; bases outside gene matches: 10. Germline CDR1 LGHNA, CDR2 YSLEER. Here the CDR3 reads CASSQDAFGGQGNYGYTF. The DNA for the CDR3 is TGCGCCAGCAGCCAAGATGCATTCGGGGGACAGGGAAACTATGGCTACACCTTC.

The chain couples TRBV9 to TRBJ2-7, with D tentatively TRBD1 (5 bases). V lost 0 bases to trimming and J lost 3 bases, with 10 bases between them. Germline CDR1 is SGDLS and CDR2 is YYNGEE. This CDR3 region has 14 residues. CDR3 sequence reads: CASSVEPTDYEQYF. In nucleotides, the CDR3 is TGTGCCAGCAGCGTAGAACCGACAGACTACGAGCAGTACTTC.